This T cell receptor (beta chain) comes out of a study of blood T cells in healthy people across ages. The germline V gene encodes CDR1 SGDLS and CDR2 YYNGEE. V was clipped by 3 bases and J by 6 bases; unmatched bases: 9. This CDR3 region has 16 residues. For the second PCR, which ran for about 7 to 11 cycles, a sample-barcoded 5' primer and a J-beta primer mix were used. Using its own MiXCR run on the 5' RACE reads, TCRdb lists one record per CDR3 protein. Seen here are some 1.7 million distinct CDR3 sequences, 28% observed once, and the top ten hold less than 9.5%. J is TRBJ1-6 and V is TRBV9; 7 positions match TRBD1. Sequences were obtained from blood. The source is a woman aged 25 to 39 in good health. CDR3 sequence (DNA): TGTGCCAGCAGCGCAGGCGGCGACAGGGTTAATTCACCCCTCCACTTT. Its translation: CASSAGGDRVNSPLHF.